One sample yielded the 21 T cell receptor beta chains listed below, sequenced in a study of response to subunit inactivated influenza vaccine. TCRdb independently ran MiXCR on the RT-PCR reads; one entry per CDR3 protein. The table records just under 550,000 distinct CDR3 sequences, roughly a quarter of them present only once. These records were also assigned to another study, of T cells expressing NK-cell markers. That work states: 5'RACE template switching with UMIs generated TCR beta cDNA.

The sample in question was CD4+ T cells sorted from PBMCs, obtained about 11 days after vaccination. The receptors originated from a man aged 50-60 years who received an inactivated influenza vaccine.

This chain links TRBV6-5 with TRBJ2-5, with 8 bases identical to TRBD1. This CDR3 comprises 16 residues. Germline CDR1 is MNHEY and CDR2 is SVGAGI. The V segment lost 4 bases and the J segment 4 bases; nucleotides outside the gene matches: 11. Here the CDR3 reads CASSWRTGQEGETQYF. The CDR3 nucleotides read TGTGCCAGCAGTTGGCGCACGGGACAGGAAGGAGAGACCCAGTACTTC.

The CDR3 is CASSSSTNYRGVPLHF. The CDR3 DNA reads as TGTGCCAGCAGCTCCTCCACCAACTATAGGGGAGTACCCCTCCACTTT. The chain links TRBV7-2 to TRBJ1-6, with D maybe TRBD1 (5 bases). The CDR3 is made up of 16 amino acids. Between the trimmed V and J ends, which lost 4 bases and 12 bases, there was a span of 22 bases. CDR1 and CDR2 (germline): SGHTA, FQGNSA.

V gene TRBV5-1 combines with J gene TRBJ2-3, with 8 bases lining up with TRBD2. Germline CDR1 is SGHRS and CDR2 is YFSETQ. The V gene end was trimmed by 2 bases and the J gene end by 5 bases; junction bases not matched to a gene: 4. The CDR3 extends over 14 amino acids. DNA of the CDR3: TGCGCCAGCAGCTTCGCGGGGGGCTTAGATACGCAGTATTTT. Its protein is CASSFAGGLDTQYF.

This chain uses TRBV15 with TRBJ1-5; 9 positions agree with TRBD1. The V and J ends lost 1 base and 4 bases, in that order; junction bases with no gene match: 5. This CDR3 has 16 residues. CDR1 is LNHNV, CDR2 YYDKDF, per germline (reference sequence). The CDR3 reads CATSRVQGQGNQPQHF. As DNA, the CDR3 is TGTGCCACCAGCAGAGTTCAGGGACAGGGTAATCAGCCCCAGCATTTT.

In its sample, this clonotype was seen a few times. The genes are TRBV2 and TRBJ2-7, with D hard to call. Germline lookup yields CDR1 SNHLY and CDR2 FYNNEI. The CDR3 contains 12 residues. V was shortened by 0 bases and J by 3 bases, with 3 bases between the two germline ends. CDR3 amino acids: CASSEARYEQYF. The CDR3 bases are TGTGCCAGCAGTGAAGCGCGCTACGAGCAGTACTTC.

This clonotype has only a few counts. The V and J genes are TRBV5-1 and TRBJ1-6; D remains ambiguous. In germline, CDR1 is SGHRS, CDR2 YFSETQ. CDR3 length equals 15 residues. V lost 5 bases, J lost 10 bases, and 19 bases lay in between. The CDR3 DNA follows: TGCGCCAGCAGGCGAGAAGAACGGTCTTCATCACCCCTCCACTTT. Translating it yields CASRREERSSSPLHF.

The chain joins TRBV25-1 to TRBJ1-3; weak D call: TRBD1 (6 bases). V lost 2 bases and J lost 2, with 10 bases in between. Germline V CDR1 and CDR2: MGHDK, SYGVNS. This CDR3 spans 15 amino acids. CDR3 nucleotides: TGTGCCAGCAGTGAAGGGGGCGCGACTGGAAACACCATATATTTT. Amino acid sequence: CASSEGGATGNTIYF.

The V and J genes are TRBV12-3 or TRBV12-4 and TRBJ2-3, with 7 bases aligning to TRBD1. V was clipped by 5 bases and J by 5 bases; unmatched bases: 7. This CDR3 spans 14 amino acids. The CDR3 here is CASSDRVLGDTQYF. In DNA form, the CDR3 reads TGTGCCAGCAGTGACAGGGTCTTGGGAGATACGCAGTATTTT.

The rearrangement links TRBV15 to TRBJ1-2; D remains ambiguous. The V end lost 0 bases, the J end lost 1 base, and 9 bases lay between the germline ends. The CDR3 loop spans 15 amino acids. CDR1 LNHNV and CDR2 YYDKDF come from the germline V gene (reference sequence). CDR3 region: CATSRDVVGNYGYTF. The CDR3 DNA reads TGTGCCACCAGCAGAGATGTAGTGGGTAACTATGGCTACACCTTC.

The chain uses TRBV20-1 and TRBJ1-1; D uncertain. Between the trimmed V and J ends, which lost 3 bases and 1 base, there was a span of 6 bases. Germline V gene sequence: CDR1 DFQATT, CDR2 SNEGSKA (reference sequence). There are 12 residues in the CDR3. This CDR3 is CSAREANTEAFF. CDR3 sequence (DNA): TGCAGTGCTAGGGAGGCGAACACTGAAGCTTTCTTT.

The chain recombines TRBV5-5 with TRBJ1-6; D not resolved. Per germline, CDR1 SGHKS and CDR2 YYEKEE (reference sequence). V was shortened by 0 bases and J by 6 bases, with 7 bases between the two germline ends. This CDR3 spans 14 amino acids. As DNA, the CDR3 is TGTGCCAGCAGCTTGGACCTGCTTAATTCACCCCTCCACTTT. As protein: CASSLDLLNSPLHF. The variable domain in full, with the rest retrieved from reference TRBV5-5 and TRBJ1-6, is DAGVTQSPTHLIKTRGQQVTLRCSPISGHKSVSWYQQVLGQGPQFIFQYYEKEERGRGNFPDRFSARQFPNYSSELNVNALLLGDSALYLCASSLDLLNSPLHFGNGTRLTVT.

This clonotype was seen a handful of times. V gene TRBV7-2 combines with J gene TRBJ2-1; D not resolved. The germline V and J ends were trimmed by 4 bases and 4 bases, with 8 bases remaining between them. CDR3 size: 13 residues. Germline V lookup: CDR1 SGHTA, CDR2 FQGNSA. DNA for the CDR3: TGTGCCAGCAGCTGGACCCAATACAATGAGCAGTTCTTC. Protein product: CASSWTQYNEQFF.

This sequence joins TRBV6-2 or TRBV6-3 and TRBJ2-6; D unresolved. V lost 6 bases and J 0 bases, leaving 9 bases between the germline ends. The germline V gene encodes CDR1 MNHEY and CDR2 SVGEGT. CDR3 size: 15 residues. The CDR3 reads CASRVLTSGANVLTF. CDR3 DNA sequence: TGTGCCAGCAGAGTTCTGACCTCTGGGGCCAACGTCCTGACTTTC.

A few counts support this clonotype. The V call is TRBV15, the J call TRBJ2-1; the match to TRBD2 covers 16 bases. Germline V lookup: CDR1 LNHNV, CDR2 YYDKDF (reference sequence). The CDR3 consists of 21 residues. The trim removed 0 bases at V and 0 bases at J, leaving 8 bases unmatched. The CDR3 is CATSRDQMGLAGGSSYNEQFF. The CDR3 DNA reads as TGTGCCACCAGCAGAGATCAAATGGGACTAGCGGGAGGGAGCTCCTACAATGAGCAGTTCTTC. Full variable domain (rest looked up from reference TRBV15 and TRBJ2-1): DAMVIQNPRYQVTQFGKPVTLSCSQTLNHNVMYWYQQKSSQAPKLLFHYYDKDFNNEADTPDNFQSRRPNTSFCFLDIRSPGLGDTAMYLCATSRDQMGLAGGSSYNEQFFGPGTRLTVL.

J is TRBJ2-1 and V is TRBV5-1, with 7 nucleotides matching TRBD2. The CDR3 covers 16 residues. Looked up from germline, CDR1 is SGHRS and CDR2 is YFSETQ. V shed 4 bases and J 6 bases; nucleotides not matched to a gene: 13. The CDR3 nucleotides are TGCGCCAGCAGCCCCCTTGGGAGGGTTCAAATCAATGAGCAGTTCTTC. It codes for CASSPLGRVQINEQFF.

The V gene is TRBV6-1, the J gene TRBJ2-7, with D possibly TRBD2 on 5 matching bases. Germline CDR1 reads MNHNS; CDR2 reads SASEGT. The CDR3 contains 13 residues. The ends were cut back, 7 bases at V and 4 bases at J, with 14 bases in the middle. CDR3 amino acids: CASTKPGSYEQYF. The CDR3 DNA reads TGTGCCAGCACAAAGCCGGGGAGTTACGAGCAGTACTTC.

The chain is built from TRBV3-1 and TRBJ2-7; possibly TRBD1 or TRBD2 for D (6 bases each). The CDR3 is made up of 12 amino acids. Germline lookup yields CDR1 LGHDT and CDR2 YNNKEL (reference sequence). Between the trimmed V and J ends, which lost 4 bases and 9 bases, there was a span of 13 bases. The CDR3 nucleotides read TGTGCCAGCAGCCCCGAACGGGGGCTGCAGTACTTC. Protein sequence: CASSPERGLQYF.

This clonotype was seen only once. V and J are TRBV20-1 and TRBJ2-5, with 9 bases identical to TRBD2. Germline loops: CDR1 DFQATT, CDR2 SNEGSKA (reference sequence). The CDR3 loop spans 15 amino acids. The J segment lost 2 bases and the V segment lost 0 bases, leaving 4 bases of the junction unmatched. The CDR3 is CSARDLLAGQETQYF. The CDR3 DNA is TGCAGTGCTAGAGATCTGCTAGCGGGGCAAGAGACCCAGTACTTC.

This clonotype was seen many times. The gene calls are TRBV29-1 and TRBJ2-7; weak D call: TRBD2 (5 bases). The CDR3 totals 12 residues. Per the germline V gene, CDR1 is SQVTM and CDR2 is ANQGSEA. V was trimmed by 4 bases and J by 2 bases, leaving 9 bases between them. CDR3 sequence: CSVVRDTYEQYF. In DNA, the CDR3 is TGCAGCGTTGTTCGGGATACCTACGAGCAGTACTTC.

This clonotype was detected a few times. V and J are TRBV5-1 and TRBJ1-1; TRBD1 is a possible D gene (6 bases). The germline V gene has CDR1 SGHRS and CDR2 YFSETQ. Trimming shortened V by 3 bases and J by 4 bases, and 16 bases separated the two germline ends. The CDR3 runs to 15 residues. The CDR3 spells CASSWASDRRTEAFF. DNA of the CDR3: TGCGCCAGCAGCTGGGCCTCCGACAGGCGCACTGAAGCTTTCTTT.

This clonotype was seen only a few times. CDR3 sequence (DNA): TGTGCCAGCAGGCAGGGGACAGGGGTGAGATACGAGCAGTACTTC. Its protein is CASRQGTGVRYEQYF. The chain links TRBV28 to TRBJ2-7, with 10 bases that match TRBD1. The CDR3 runs 15 residues. Germline trimming cut 6 bases from V and 4 bases from J; bases unmatched to any gene: 9. CDR1 and CDR2 from the germline V gene are MDHEN and SYDVKM. Variable domain in full (rest from reference TRBV28 and TRBJ2-7): DVKVTQSSRYLVKRTGEKVFLECVQDMDHENMFWYRQDPGLGLRLIYFSYDVKMKEKGDIPEGYSVSREKKERFSLILESASTNQTSMYLCASRQGTGVRYEQYFGPGTRLTVT.